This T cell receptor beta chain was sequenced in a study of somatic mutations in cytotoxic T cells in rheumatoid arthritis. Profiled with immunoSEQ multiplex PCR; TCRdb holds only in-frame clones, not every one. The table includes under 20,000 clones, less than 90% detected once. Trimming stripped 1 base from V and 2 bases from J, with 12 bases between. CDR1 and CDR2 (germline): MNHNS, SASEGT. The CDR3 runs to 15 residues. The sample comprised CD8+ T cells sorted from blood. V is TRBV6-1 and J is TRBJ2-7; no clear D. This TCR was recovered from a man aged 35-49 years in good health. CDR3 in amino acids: CASSEVDRRAYEQYF. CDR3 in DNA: TGTGCCAGCAGTGAAGTCGATAGGAGAGCCTACGAGCAGTACTTC.